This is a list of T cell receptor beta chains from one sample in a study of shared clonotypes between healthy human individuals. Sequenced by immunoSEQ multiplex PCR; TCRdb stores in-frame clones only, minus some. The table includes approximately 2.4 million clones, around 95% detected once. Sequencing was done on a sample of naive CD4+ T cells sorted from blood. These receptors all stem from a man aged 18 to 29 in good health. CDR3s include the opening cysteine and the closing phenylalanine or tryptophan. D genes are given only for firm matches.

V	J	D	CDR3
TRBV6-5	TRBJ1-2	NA	CASSYFPGHYYGYTF
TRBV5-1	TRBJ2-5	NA	CASSLEGRVFQETQYF
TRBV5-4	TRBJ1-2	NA	CASSLDSLGGYTF
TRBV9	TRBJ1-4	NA	CASSVGNGQGEKLFF
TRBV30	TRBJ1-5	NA	CAWSVGGNQPQHF
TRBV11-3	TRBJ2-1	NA	CASSLTGTSWGNEQFF
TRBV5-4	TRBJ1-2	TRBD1	CASSLGSTGINYGYTF
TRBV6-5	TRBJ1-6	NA	CASSYRDVSPLHF
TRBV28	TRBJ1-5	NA	CASRPSAGSDQPQHF
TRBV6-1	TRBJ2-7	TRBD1	CASTPSRDSSYEQYF
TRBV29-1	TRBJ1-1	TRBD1	CSVPRTGRPNTEAFF
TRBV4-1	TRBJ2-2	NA	CASSPPSNTGELFF
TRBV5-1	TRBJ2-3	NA	CASSLQSTDTQYF
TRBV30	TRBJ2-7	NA	CAWSVGQGSEQYF
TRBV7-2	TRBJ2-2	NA	CASTPSWGRTGELFF
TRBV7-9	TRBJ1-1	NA	CASSSTEGAFF
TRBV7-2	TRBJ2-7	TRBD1	CASSRQGTVVYEQYF
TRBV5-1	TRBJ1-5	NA	CASSLDSNQPQHF
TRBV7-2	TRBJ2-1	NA	CASSLVAGAENEQFF
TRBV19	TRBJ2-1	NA	CASSIWDGALGLTYNEQFF
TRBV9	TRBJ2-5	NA	CASSGQGIQETQYF
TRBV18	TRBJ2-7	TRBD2	CASSPPVTGGSTVEQYF
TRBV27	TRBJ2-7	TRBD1	CASRILGTGTSYEQYF
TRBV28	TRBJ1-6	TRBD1	CASDQQGATLHF
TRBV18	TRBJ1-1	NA	CASFMGMNTEAFF
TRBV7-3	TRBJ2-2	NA	CASSLNPSMTGELFF
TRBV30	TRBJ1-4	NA	CAGQVAGLGEKLFF
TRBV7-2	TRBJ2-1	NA	CASSWGLTGGKGFF
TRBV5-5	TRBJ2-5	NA	CASSPAGETQYF
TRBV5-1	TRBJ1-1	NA	CASSLGHTGNTEAFF
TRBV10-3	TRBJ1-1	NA	CAIRGSPYQNTEAFF
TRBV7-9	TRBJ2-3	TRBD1	CASSYLVGQGIADTQYF
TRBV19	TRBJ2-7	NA	CASSYSAYYEQYF
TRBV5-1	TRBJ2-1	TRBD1	CASGSGTGVYWSYNEQFF
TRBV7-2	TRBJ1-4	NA	CASSLAGVTNEKLFF
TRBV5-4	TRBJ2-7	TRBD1	CASSLGDWTGFFSYEQYF
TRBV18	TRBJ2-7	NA	CASSLQGLAENEQYF
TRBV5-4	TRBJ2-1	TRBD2	CASSSGTSGRYSEQFF
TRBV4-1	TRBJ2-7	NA	CASSQTPAGSHYEQYF
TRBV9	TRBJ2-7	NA	CASSLTGTLSYEQYF
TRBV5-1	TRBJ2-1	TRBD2	CASSLGASGSNEQFF
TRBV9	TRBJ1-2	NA	CASSVGSPRDHGYTF
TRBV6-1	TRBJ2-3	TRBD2	CASSSSGGSTDTQYF
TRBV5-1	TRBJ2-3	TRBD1	CASSLRTGGTDTQYF
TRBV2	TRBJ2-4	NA	CASRTQLNLAKNIQYF
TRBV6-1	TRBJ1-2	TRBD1	CASSGQGTNYGYTF
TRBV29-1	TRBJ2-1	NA	CSVQGSRSNEQFF
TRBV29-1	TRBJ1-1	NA	CSAGQIMNTEAFF
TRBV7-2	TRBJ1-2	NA	CASSRQFGGAYGYTF
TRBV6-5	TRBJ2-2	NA	CASSYGGTGELFF
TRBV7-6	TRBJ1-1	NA	CASSPGGNTEAFF
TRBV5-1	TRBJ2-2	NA	CASRGELNTGELFF
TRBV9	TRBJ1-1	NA	CASSVVTGAPPEAFF
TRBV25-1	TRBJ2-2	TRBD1	CASSLFGTVNTGELFF
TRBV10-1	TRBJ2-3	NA	CASSESGRVRDTQYF
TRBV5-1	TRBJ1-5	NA	CASSRGGDDQPQHF
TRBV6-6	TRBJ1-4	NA	CASTARGGTNEKLFF
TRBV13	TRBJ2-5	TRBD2	CASTLRRLAGGTTETQYF
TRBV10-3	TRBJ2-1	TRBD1	CAIGGAEYNEQFF
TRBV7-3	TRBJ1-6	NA	CASSLSYNSPLHF